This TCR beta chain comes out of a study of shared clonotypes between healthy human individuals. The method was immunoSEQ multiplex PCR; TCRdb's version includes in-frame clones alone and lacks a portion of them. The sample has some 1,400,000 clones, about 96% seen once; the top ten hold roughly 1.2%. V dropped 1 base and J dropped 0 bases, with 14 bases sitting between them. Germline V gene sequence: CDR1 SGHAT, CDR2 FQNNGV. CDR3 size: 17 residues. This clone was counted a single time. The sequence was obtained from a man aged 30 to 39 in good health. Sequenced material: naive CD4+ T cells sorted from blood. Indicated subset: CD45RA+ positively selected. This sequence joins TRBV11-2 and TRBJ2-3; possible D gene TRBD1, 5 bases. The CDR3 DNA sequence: TGTGCCAGCAGCTTAGTAAGGGGTACCACTAGCACAGATACGCAGTATTTT. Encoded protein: CASSLVRGTTSTDTQYF.